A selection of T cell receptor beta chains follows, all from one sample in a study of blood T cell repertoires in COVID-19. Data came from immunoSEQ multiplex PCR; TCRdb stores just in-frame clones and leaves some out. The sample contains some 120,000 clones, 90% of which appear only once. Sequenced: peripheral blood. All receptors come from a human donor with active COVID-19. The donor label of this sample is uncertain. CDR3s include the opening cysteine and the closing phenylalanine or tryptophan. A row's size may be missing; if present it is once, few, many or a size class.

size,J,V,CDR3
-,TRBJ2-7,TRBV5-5,CASSPRLAGASYEQYF
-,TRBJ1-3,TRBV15,CATRERDRVGFGNTIYF
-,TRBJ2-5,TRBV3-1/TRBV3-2,CASSQVVVRTSGETQYF
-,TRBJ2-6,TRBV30,CALEGAGGANVLTF
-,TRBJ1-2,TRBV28,CAGKSGSGTGGYTF
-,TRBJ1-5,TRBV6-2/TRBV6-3,CASSLGTVRSNQPQHF
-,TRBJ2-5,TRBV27,CASSFQAGVIGETQYF
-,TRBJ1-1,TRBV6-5,CASSYDNRASRAFF
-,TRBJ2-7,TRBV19,CASSGYPGAEQYF
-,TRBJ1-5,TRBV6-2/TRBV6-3,CASSYVAGNQPQHF
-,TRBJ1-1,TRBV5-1,CASSSGDRDDTEAFF
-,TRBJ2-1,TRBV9,CASSPGQGPYNEQFF
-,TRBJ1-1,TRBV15,CATREGAPGLQNTEAFF
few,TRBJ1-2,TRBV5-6,CASSLSGGGYGYTF
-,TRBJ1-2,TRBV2,CASRDRRQPNYGYTF